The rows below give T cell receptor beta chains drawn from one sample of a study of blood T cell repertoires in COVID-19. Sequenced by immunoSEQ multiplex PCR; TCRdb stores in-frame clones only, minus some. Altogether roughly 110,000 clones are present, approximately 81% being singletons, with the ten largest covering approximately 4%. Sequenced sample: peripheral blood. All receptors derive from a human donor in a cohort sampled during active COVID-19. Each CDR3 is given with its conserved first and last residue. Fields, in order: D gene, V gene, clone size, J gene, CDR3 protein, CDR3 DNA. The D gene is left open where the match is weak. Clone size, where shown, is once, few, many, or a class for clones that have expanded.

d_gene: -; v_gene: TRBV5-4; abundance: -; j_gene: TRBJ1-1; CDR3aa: CASSPTGSGLTEAFF; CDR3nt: TGTGCCAGCAGCCCAACCGGATCCGGGTTGACTGAAGCTTTCTTT
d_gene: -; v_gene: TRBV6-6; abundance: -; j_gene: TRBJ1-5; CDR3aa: CASSRTGTMGNQPQHF; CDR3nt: TGTGCCAGCAGTCGAACAGGGACTATGGGCAATCAGCCCCAGCATTTT
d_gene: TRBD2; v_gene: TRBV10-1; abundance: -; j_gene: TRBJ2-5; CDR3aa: CASVLAGGKETQYF; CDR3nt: TGCGCCAGCGTTCTAGCGGGAGGAAAAGAGACCCAGTACTTC
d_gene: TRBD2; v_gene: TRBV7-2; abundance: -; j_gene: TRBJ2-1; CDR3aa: CASSSLAGSYNEQFF; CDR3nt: TGTGCCAGCAGCTCCTTAGCGGGATCCTACAATGAGCAGTTCTTC
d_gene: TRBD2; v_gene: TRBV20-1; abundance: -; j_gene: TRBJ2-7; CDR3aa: CSASASGTYEQYF; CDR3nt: TGCAGTGCTAGTGCCAGCGGGACGTACGAGCAGTACTTC
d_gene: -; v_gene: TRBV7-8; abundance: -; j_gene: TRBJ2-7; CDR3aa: CASSPTGLTYEQYF; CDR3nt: TGTGCCAGCAGCCCAACGGGACTTACCTACGAGCAGTACTTC
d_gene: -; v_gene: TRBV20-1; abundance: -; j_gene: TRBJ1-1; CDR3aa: CSAGPNTEAFF; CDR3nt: TGCAGTGCGGGCCCGAACACTGAAGCTTTCTTT
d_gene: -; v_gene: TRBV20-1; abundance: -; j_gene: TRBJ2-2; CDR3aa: CSASAASMPTGELFF; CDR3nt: TGCAGTGCTAGTGCGGCTAGCATGCCAACCGGGGAGCTGTTTTTT
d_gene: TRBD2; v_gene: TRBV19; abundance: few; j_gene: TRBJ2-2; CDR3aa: CASNPAWASGSAGELFF; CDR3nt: TGTGCCAGTAACCCCGCGTGGGCTAGCGGGAGCGCCGGGGAGCTGTTTTTT
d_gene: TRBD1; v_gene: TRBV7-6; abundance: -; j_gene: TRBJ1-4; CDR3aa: CASSPGQGWEKLFF; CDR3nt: TGTGCCAGCAGCCCGGGACAGGGGTGGGAAAAACTGTTTTTT
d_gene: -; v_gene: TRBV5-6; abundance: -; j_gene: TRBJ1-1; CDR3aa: CASSLAGGSNTEAFF; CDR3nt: TGTGCCAGCAGCCTGGCGGGGGGGTCGAACACTGAAGCTTTCTTT
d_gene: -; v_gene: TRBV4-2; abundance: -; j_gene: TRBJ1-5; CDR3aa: CASSQEGPTQPQHF; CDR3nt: TGTGCCAGCAGCCAAGAGGGGCCGACTCAGCCCCAGCATTTT
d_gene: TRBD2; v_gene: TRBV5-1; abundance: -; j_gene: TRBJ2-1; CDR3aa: CASSKTSGPSNEQFF; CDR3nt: TGCGCCAGCAGCAAAACTAGCGGGCCGTCGAATGAGCAGTTCTTC
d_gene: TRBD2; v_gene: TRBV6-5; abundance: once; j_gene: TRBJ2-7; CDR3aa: CASSYSLAGYEQYF; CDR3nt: TGTGCCAGCAGTTACTCACTAGCGGGGTACGAGCAGTACTTC
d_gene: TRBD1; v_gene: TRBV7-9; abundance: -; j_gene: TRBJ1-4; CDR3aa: CASSPSGGGEKLFF; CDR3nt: TGTGCCAGCAGTCCGTCAGGGGGAGGTGAAAAACTGTTTTTT
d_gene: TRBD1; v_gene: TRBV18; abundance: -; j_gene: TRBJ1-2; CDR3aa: CASSPGTGGNGHGYTF; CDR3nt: TGTGCCAGCTCACCGGGGACAGGGGGTAACGGCCATGGCTACACCTTC
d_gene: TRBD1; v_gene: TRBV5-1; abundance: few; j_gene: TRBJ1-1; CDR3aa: CASSLGSTGVTEAFF; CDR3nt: TGCGCCAGCAGCTTGGGATCGACAGGGGTGACTGAAGCTTTCTTT
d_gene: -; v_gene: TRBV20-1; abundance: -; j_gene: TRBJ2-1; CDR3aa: CSARLVNEQFF; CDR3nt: TGCAGTGCTAGACTAGTCAATGAGCAGTTCTTC
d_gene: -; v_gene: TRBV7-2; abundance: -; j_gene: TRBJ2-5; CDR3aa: CASSPRDSATQYF; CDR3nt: TGTGCCAGCAGCCCCCGGGACTCGGCGACCCAGTACTTC
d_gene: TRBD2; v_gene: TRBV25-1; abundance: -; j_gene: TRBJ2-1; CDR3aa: CASGRAVNEQFF; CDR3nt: TGTGCCTCCGGGAGGGCCGTCAATGAGCAGTTCTTC